A single sample gave rise to the 10 T cell receptor beta chains below, sequenced in a study of shared clonotypes between healthy human individuals. Naive CD8 populations comprised CD45RO-negative cells positively selected for CCR7, excluding terminally differentiated effector memory CD45RA+ cells. Only in-frame clones appear in the TCRdb table, and some are missing; sequencing was by immunoSEQ multiplex PCR. This sample carries about 1,900,000 clones, just under 95% of them seen once, and the ten largest clones take around 1%. The material sequenced was naive CD8+ T cells sorted from blood. The source of these receptors is a man aged 18 to 29 in good health.

The chain combines TRBV9 with TRBJ2-2; 11 bases map to TRBD2. The length of the CDR3 is 17 residues. The trim removed 2 bases at V and 0 bases at J, leaving 3 bases unmatched. Germline CDR1 reads SGDLS; CDR2 reads YYNGEE. The DNA for the CDR3 is TGTGCCAGCAGCGTGTCGACTAGCGGGGCGAACACCGGGGAGCTGTTTTTT. It codes for CASSVSTSGANTGELFF.

The rearrangement uses TRBV5-6 and TRBJ2-7, with unresolved D. Trimming took off 1 base at V and 2 bases at J, with 10 bases between the two ends. The CDR3 contains 14 residues. The germline V gene encodes CDR1 SGHDT and CDR2 YYEEEE. The CDR3 region is CASSLTDTAYEQYF. The CDR3 nucleotides read TGTGCCAGCAGCTTGACCGACACAGCCTACGAGCAGTACTTC.

This clone has more than one count but fewer than ten. The chain employs TRBV28 and TRBJ1-5; D remains ambiguous. Trimming took off 8 bases at V and 3 bases at J, with 5 bases between the two ends. The CDR3 loop spans 11 amino acids. Germline CDR1 reads MDHEN; CDR2 reads SYDVKM. The CDR3 nucleotides read TGTGCCAGCGGACCCAATCAGCCCCAGCATTTT. This encodes CASGPNQPQHF.

V usage is TRBV5-4 and J usage is TRBJ2-7; 7 bases agree with TRBD1. Germline V gives CDR1 SGHNT, CDR2 YYREEE (reference sequence). The CDR3 is 12 amino acids. V lost 4 bases to trimming and J lost 7 bases; unmatched junction nucleotides: 5. CDR3: CASSIGGAEQYF. CDR3 coding DNA: TGTGCCAGCAGCATAGGGGGCGCGGAGCAGTACTTC.

This sequence joins TRBV27 and TRBJ1-6, with D possibly TRBD1 on 5 matching bases. The CDR3 loop spans 16 amino acids. V was clipped by 2 bases and J by 2 bases, with 10 bases between them. The V gene's germline CDR1 is MNHEY and CDR2 SMNVEV (reference sequence). The CDR3 is CASSLQGEAYNSPLHF. The CDR3 DNA reads TGTGCCAGCAGTTTACAGGGAGAGGCCTATAATTCACCCCTCCACTTT.

The rearrangement joins TRBV4-1 to TRBJ1-2; 9 bases agree with TRBD1. Germline V lookup: CDR1 MGHRA, CDR2 YSYEKL. After removal of 1 base from V and 8 bases from J, the junction contained 8 bases not matched to a gene. The CDR3 consists of 15 residues. CDR3 sequence: CASSQVRTGDTGYTF. The CDR3 nucleotides read TGCGCCAGCAGCCAAGTCCGGACAGGGGACACCGGCTACACCTTC.

The chain is built from TRBV6-1 and TRBJ1-2; possible D gene TRBD1, 5 bases. The germline V gene encodes CDR1 MNHNS and CDR2 SASEGT. V lost 4 bases and J 8 bases, leaving 17 bases between the germline ends. CDR3 length equals 14 residues. The CDR3 DNA follows: TGTGCCAGCAGTGGTTTGGACATCCCGAGGGGCTACACCTTC. Translating gives CASSGLDIPRGYTF.

The chain is built from TRBV5-8 and TRBJ1-6; a possible D gene is TRBD1 (5 bases). V was trimmed by 7 bases and J by 2 bases, leaving 16 bases between them. This CDR3 spans 16 amino acids. Germline values: CDR1 SGHTS, CDR2 YDEGEE. The CDR3 reads CASSSGRAPYNSPLHF. CDR3 in DNA: TGTGCCAGCTCCTCGGGCAGGGCGCCCTATAATTCACCCCTCCACTTT. The full variable domain, completed using reference TRBV5-8 and TRBJ1-6, is EAGVTQSPTHLIKTRGQQATLRCSPISGHTSVYWYQQALGLGLQFLLWYDEGEERNRGNFPPRFSGRQFPNYSSELNVNALELEDSALYLCASSSGRAPYNSPLHFGNGTRLTVT.

V and J are TRBV11-2 and TRBJ2-7; D gene uncertain. The CDR3 covers 13 residues. Germline CDR1 reads SGHAT; CDR2 reads FQNNGV. Between the trimmed V and J ends, which lost 5 bases and 2 bases, there was a span of 10 bases. The CDR3: CASSPDGTYEQYF. The CDR3 nucleotides read TGTGCCAGCAGCCCGGACGGAACCTACGAGCAGTACTTC. Full variable domain (rest looked up from reference TRBV11-2 and TRBJ2-7): EAGVAQSPRYKIIEKRQSVAFWCNPISGHATLYWYQQILGQGPKLLIQFQNNGVVDDSQLPKDRFSAERLKGVDSTLKIQPAKLEDSAVYLCASSPDGTYEQYFGPGTRLTVT.

The CDR3 DNA reads as TGTGCCAGCAGTTTATCAGCGGGCGGGAGGGCCGGGGAGCAGTACTTC. This sequence encodes CASSLSAGGRAGEQYF. The rearrangement joins TRBV27 to TRBJ2-7; 9 nucleotides match TRBD2. CDR1 and CDR2 (germline): MNHEY, SMNVEV (reference sequence). The CDR3 loop spans 16 amino acids. V shed 0 bases and J 7 bases; nucleotides not matched to a gene: 10.